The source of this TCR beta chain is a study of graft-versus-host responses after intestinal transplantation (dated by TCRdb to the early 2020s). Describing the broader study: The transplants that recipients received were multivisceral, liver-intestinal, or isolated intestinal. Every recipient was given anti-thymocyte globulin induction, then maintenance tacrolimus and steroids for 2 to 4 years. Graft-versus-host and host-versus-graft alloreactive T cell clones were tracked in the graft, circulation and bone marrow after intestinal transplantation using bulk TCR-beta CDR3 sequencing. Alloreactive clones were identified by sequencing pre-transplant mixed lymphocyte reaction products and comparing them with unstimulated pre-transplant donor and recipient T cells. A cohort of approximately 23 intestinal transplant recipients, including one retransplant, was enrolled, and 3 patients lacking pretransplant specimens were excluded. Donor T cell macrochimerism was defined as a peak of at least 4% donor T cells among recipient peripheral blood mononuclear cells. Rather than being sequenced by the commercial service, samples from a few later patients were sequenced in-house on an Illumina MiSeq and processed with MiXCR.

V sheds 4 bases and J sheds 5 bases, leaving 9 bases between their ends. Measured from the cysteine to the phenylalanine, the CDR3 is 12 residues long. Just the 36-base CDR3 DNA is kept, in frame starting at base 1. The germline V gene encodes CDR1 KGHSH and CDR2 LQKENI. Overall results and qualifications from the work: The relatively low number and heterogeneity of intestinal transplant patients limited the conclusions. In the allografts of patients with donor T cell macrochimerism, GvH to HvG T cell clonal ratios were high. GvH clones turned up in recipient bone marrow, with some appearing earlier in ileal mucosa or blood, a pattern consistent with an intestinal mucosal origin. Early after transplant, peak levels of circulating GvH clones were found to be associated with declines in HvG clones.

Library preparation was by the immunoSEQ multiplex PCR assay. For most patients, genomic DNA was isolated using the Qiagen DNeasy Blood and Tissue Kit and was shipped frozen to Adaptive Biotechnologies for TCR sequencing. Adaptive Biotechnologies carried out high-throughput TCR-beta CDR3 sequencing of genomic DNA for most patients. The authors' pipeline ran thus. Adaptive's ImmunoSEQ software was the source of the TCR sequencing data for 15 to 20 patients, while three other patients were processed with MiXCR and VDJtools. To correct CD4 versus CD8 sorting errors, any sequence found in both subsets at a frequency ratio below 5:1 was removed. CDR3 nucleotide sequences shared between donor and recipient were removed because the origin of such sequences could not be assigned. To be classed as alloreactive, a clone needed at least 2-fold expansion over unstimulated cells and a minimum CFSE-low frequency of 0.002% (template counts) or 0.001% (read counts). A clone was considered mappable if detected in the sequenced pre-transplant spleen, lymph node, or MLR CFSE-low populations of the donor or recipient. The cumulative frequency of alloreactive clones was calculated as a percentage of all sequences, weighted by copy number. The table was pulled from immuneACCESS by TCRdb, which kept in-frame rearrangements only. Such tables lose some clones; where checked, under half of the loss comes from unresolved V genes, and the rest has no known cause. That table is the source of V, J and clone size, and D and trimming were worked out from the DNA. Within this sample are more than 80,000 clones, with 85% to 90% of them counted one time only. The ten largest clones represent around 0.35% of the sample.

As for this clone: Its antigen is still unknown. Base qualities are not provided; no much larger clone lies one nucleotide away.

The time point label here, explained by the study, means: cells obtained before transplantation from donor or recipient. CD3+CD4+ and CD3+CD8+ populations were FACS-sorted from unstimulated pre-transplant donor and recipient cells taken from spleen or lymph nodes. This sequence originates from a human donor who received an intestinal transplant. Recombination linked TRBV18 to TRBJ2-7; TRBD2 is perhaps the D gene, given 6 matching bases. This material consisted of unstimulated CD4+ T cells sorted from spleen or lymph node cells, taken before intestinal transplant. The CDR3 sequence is CASSRGGDEQYF. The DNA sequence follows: TGTGCCAGCTCACGGGGCGGGGACGAGCAGTACTTC. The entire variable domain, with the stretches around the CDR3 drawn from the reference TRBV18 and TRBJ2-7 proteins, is NAGVMQNPRHLVRRRGQEARLRCSPMKGHSHVYWYRQLPEEGLKFMVYLQKENIIDESGMPKERFSAEFPKEGPSILRIQQVVRGDSAAYFCASSRGGDEQYFGPGTRLTVT.